A single sample is the source of the 22 T cell receptor beta chains below, sequenced in a study of blood T cell repertoires in COVID-19. Measured with immunoSEQ multiplex PCR; TCRdb has only the in-frame clones, and not every one. The repertoire includes approximately 430,000 clones, around 86% of them detected once, and more than 1.4% sits in the top ten. Sequencing was carried out using peripheral blood. The origin of the receptors is a woman under 40 with active or convalescent COVID-19.

This clone was picked up a small number of times. This rearrangement joins TRBV27 to TRBJ2-2; a weak D match, TRBD1 (6 bases). There are 15 residues in the CDR3. In germline, CDR1 is MNHEY, CDR2 SMNVEV (reference sequence). The germline V and J ends were trimmed by 2 bases and 1 base, with 8 bases remaining between them. CDR3 sequence reads: CASSLNRENTGELFF. The CDR3 DNA is TGTGCCAGCAGTTTAAACAGGGAGAACACCGGGGAGCTGTTTTTT.

The gene calls are TRBV4-1 and TRBJ2-3; the D is unclear. The germline V gene has CDR1 MGHRA and CDR2 YSYEKL. V lost 0 bases and J lost 2, with 12 bases in between. The CDR3 is 16 amino acids. CDR3: CASSQDFRLSTDTQYF. CDR3 nucleotide sequence: TGCGCCAGCAGCCAAGATTTTCGACTCTCCACAGATACGCAGTATTTT.

This clone showed up just once. V usage is TRBV7-9 and J usage is TRBJ1-2; 7 positions match TRBD1. Per germline, CDR1 SEHNR and CDR2 FQNEAQ (reference sequence). The CDR3 loop spans 14 amino acids. Trimming cost V 6 bases and J 0 bases; bases outside gene matches: 4. CDR3 nucleotides: TGTGCCAGCAGTCGGGACAGCGCTAACTATGGCTACACCTTC. This translates into CASSRDSANYGYTF.

The V and J genes are TRBV6-1 and TRBJ1-2; 9 bases match TRBD1. Germline trimming cut 2 bases from V and 1 base from J; bases unmatched to any gene: 2. Germline assignment: CDR1 MNHNS and CDR2 SASEGT. This CDR3 comprises 15 residues. The CDR3 reads CASSETGGVNYGYTF. The CDR3 DNA reads TGTGCCAGCAGTGAAACAGGGGGCGTTAACTATGGCTACACCTTC.

This clone came up once. J is TRBJ2-3 and V is TRBV5-4; 9 bases are a match to TRBD2. V was pared by 0 bases and J by 1 base, with 3 bases of the junction left unmatched. The CDR3 runs 16 residues. Germline CDR1 is SGHNT and CDR2 is YYREEE (reference sequence). CDR3 amino acids: CASSLAASGGTDTQYF. The CDR3 DNA follows: TGTGCCAGCAGCTTGGCAGCTAGCGGGGGCACAGATACGCAGTATTTT.

The rearrangement uses TRBV5-1 and TRBJ2-7; 9 positions match TRBD1. The CDR3 spans 13 residues. V shed 7 bases and J 6 bases; nucleotides not matched to a gene: 8. The germline V gene encodes CDR1 SGHRS and CDR2 YFSETQ. The CDR3, as DNA: TGCGCCAGCGGGTCCGGGACAGGGTCCGAGCAGTACTTC. Translation gives CASGSGTGSEQYF.

The chain links TRBV2 to TRBJ1-6; D gene unclear. Germline assignment: CDR1 SNHLY and CDR2 FYNNEI. Trimming removed 6 bases from V and 10 bases from J, with 13 bases in between. The CDR3 contains 13 residues. CDR3 nucleotides: TGTGCCAGCAGGGGAGACATTCCCTCACCCCTCCACTTT. Translating gives CASRGDIPSPLHF.

The chain joins TRBV6-1 to TRBJ1-3, with TRBD1 identical over 7 bases. The germline V gene has CDR1 MNHNS and CDR2 SASEGT. Trimming at V came to 2 bases and at J to 0 bases, leaving 10 bases not matched to a gene. This CDR3 is 18 amino acids long. The CDR3 region is CASSERQGLGTSGNTIYF. CDR3 DNA sequence: TGTGCCAGCAGTGAAAGACAGGGCCTAGGAACCTCTGGAAACACCATATATTTT.

CDR3 nucleotides: TGCGCCAGCAGCCAGCCTAGCGGGGGGGCCCTCCGGGAGCTGTTTTTT. It is translated as CASSQPSGGALRELFF. The chain has TRBV4-1 and TRBJ2-2, with 12 bases identical to TRBD2. Unmatched junction bases numbered 8, after V lost 3 bases and J lost 9 bases. The CDR3 sequence is 16 residues long. Germline V CDR1 and CDR2: MGHRA, YSYEKL.

The V gene is TRBV5-1, the J gene TRBJ2-5; D ambiguous. Looked up from germline, CDR1 is SGHRS and CDR2 is YFSETQ. The V gene lost 2 bases and the J gene lost 0 bases, with 8 bases spanning the gap. The CDR3 consists of 14 residues. CDR3 loop: CASSFGRDQETQYF. DNA of the CDR3: TGCGCCAGCAGCTTCGGTCGGGACCAAGAGACCCAGTACTTC.

By frequency in the sample, this clone is medium-sized. The chain links TRBV4-2 to TRBJ2-2; 8 bases are a match to TRBD2. The germline gives CDR1 LGHNA, CDR2 YNFKEQ. The CDR3 covers 18 residues. The V and J ends lost 7 bases and 1 base, in that order; junction bases with no gene match: 14. CDR3 coding DNA: TGTGCCAGCACCCGGACCGAAGAAAGCGGGAGGAACACCGGGGAGCTGTTTTTT. Protein sequence: CASTRTEESGRNTGELFF.

The chain employs TRBV15 and TRBJ1-6; the D is unclear. V lost 5 bases, J lost 6 bases, and 14 bases lay in between. This CDR3 comprises 15 residues. Looked up from germline, CDR1 is LNHNV and CDR2 is YYDKDF (reference sequence). CDR3 DNA sequence: TGTGCCACCAGCGCCCCTGAGGGCATTAATTCACCCCTCCACTTT. Translated, it gives CATSAPEGINSPLHF. Drawing the rest from reference TRBV15 and TRBJ1-6, the complete variable domain is DAMVIQNPRYQVTQFGKPVTLSCSQTLNHNVMYWYQQKSSQAPKLLFHYYDKDFNNEADTPDNFQSRRPNTSFCFLDIRSPGLGDTAMYLCATSAPEGINSPLHFGNGTRLTVT.

A single count supports this clone. The rearrangement joins TRBV3-1 (or the pseudogene TRBV3-2) to TRBJ1-3; D perhaps matches TRBD1 (6 bases). CDR1 is LGHDT and CDR2 is YNNKEL in the germline V gene (reference sequence). The CDR3 consists of 15 residues. Trimming left V 3 bases short and J 2 bases short, with 11 bases between. The chain's CDR3 is CASSQGEGAGNTIYF. DNA for the CDR3: TGTGCCAGCAGCCAGGGCGAGGGGGCTGGAAACACCATATATTTT.

V is TRBV4-1 and J is TRBJ2-3; D not certain. The V and J ends lost 6 bases and 1 base respectively, with 17 bases between them. CDR1 and CDR2 (germline): MGHRA, YSYEKL. The CDR3 has 16 amino acids. CDR3: CASRRWYSEGTDTQYF. The CDR3 DNA follows: TGCGCCAGCAGACGGTGGTATAGTGAGGGCACAGATACGCAGTATTTT.

The genes are TRBV5-5 and TRBJ1-5; no clear D gene. CDR1 and CDR2 (germline): SGHKS, YYEKEE (reference sequence). CDR3 length: 14 amino acids. Trimming cost V 4 bases and J 0 bases, with 8 bases left between them. The CDR3 DNA follows: TGTGCCAGCAGCCCTGGAGATAGCAATCAGCCCCAGCATTTT. This codes for CASSPGDSNQPQHF.

Remarks on this clone: At the DNA level, this CDR3 is encoded by other sequences in the same sample as well. The chain links TRBV5-5 to TRBJ1-1, with D uncertain. V lost 2 bases to trimming and J lost 1 base, with 6 bases between them. Germline values: CDR1 SGHKS, CDR2 YYEKEE (reference sequence). The CDR3 totals 13 residues. CDR3 coding DNA: TGTGCCAGCAGCTTATTTCGGAACACTGAAGCTTTCTTT. It encodes CASSLFRNTEAFF. The full variable domain, its missing parts supplied by reference TRBV5-5 and TRBJ1-1, is DAGVTQSPTHLIKTRGQQVTLRCSPISGHKSVSWYQQVLGQGPQFIFQYYEKEERGRGNFPDRFSARQFPNYSSELNVNALLLGDSALYLCASSLFRNTEAFFGQGTRLTVV.

The chain recombines TRBV10-3 with TRBJ1-1, with a tentative D call TRBD1 (5 bases). V was trimmed by 1 base and J by 3 bases, leaving 12 bases between them. Per germline, CDR1 ENHRY and CDR2 SYGVKD. The CDR3 extends over 15 amino acids. The CDR3 is CAISEFQGRDTEAFF. CDR3 coding DNA: TGTGCCATCAGTGAGTTTCAGGGTCGGGACACTGAAGCTTTCTTT.

This chain uses TRBV7-2 with TRBJ1-1, with TRBD1 matching over 10 bases. Germline values: CDR1 SGHTA, CDR2 FQGNSA. The CDR3 runs to 15 residues. V lost 5 bases and J lost 2; bases outside the gene matches: 5. CDR3 bases: TGTGCCAGCAGCAACCGGGACAGGGGAAACACTGAAGCTTTCTTT. Translating it yields CASSNRDRGNTEAFF.

The rearrangement joins TRBV5-1 to TRBJ2-2; 10 bases map to TRBD1. The germline V gene encodes CDR1 SGHRS and CDR2 YFSETQ. The CDR3 is 15 residues long. The V and J ends lost 4 bases and 3 bases, in that order; junction bases with no gene match: 3. CDR3 in amino acids: CASSTGTGDTGELFF. Written as DNA, the CDR3 is TGCGCCAGCAGCACAGGGACAGGGGACACCGGGGAGCTGTTTTTT.

This clone was counted between two and nine times. This chain uses TRBV6-1 with TRBJ1-5, with 8 positions matching TRBD1. J gave up 4 bases and V 2 bases, and 7 bases lay outside the gene matches. CDR1 is MNHNS, CDR2 SASEGT, per germline. The CDR3 runs 16 residues. CDR3 nucleotide sequence: TGTGCCAGCAGTGAAACTCGGGACAGGTTAAATCAGCCCCAGCATTTT. It translates to CASSETRDRLNQPQHF.

The rearrangement joins TRBV19 to TRBJ1-2, with 7 nucleotides matching TRBD1. Germline CDR1 and CDR2: LNHDA and SQIVND (reference sequence). The CDR3 has 16 residues. Trimming removed 4 bases from V and 0 bases from J; junction bases left unmatched: 8. This CDR3 is CASSRATGPTNYGYTF. CDR3 in DNA: TGTGCCAGTAGTAGAGCGACAGGGCCGACTAACTATGGCTACACCTTC. Supplemented by reference TRBV19 and TRBJ1-2, the full variable domain reads DGGITQSPKYLFRKEGQNVTLSCEQNLNHDAMYWYRQDPGQGLRLIYYSQIVNDFQKGDIAEGYSVSREKKESFPLTVTSAQKNPTAFYLCASSRATGPTNYGYTFGSGTRLTVV.

A few counts support this clone. The rearrangement links TRBV6-4 to TRBJ2-3; D is unclear. V shed 0 bases and J shed 2 bases, with 9 bases lying between them. Germline assignment: CDR1 MRHNA and CDR2 SNTAGT. The CDR3 is 15 amino acids. The CDR3 here is CASSDSIDATDTQYF. The CDR3 DNA reads as TGTGCCAGCAGTGACTCGATAGATGCCACAGATACGCAGTATTTT.